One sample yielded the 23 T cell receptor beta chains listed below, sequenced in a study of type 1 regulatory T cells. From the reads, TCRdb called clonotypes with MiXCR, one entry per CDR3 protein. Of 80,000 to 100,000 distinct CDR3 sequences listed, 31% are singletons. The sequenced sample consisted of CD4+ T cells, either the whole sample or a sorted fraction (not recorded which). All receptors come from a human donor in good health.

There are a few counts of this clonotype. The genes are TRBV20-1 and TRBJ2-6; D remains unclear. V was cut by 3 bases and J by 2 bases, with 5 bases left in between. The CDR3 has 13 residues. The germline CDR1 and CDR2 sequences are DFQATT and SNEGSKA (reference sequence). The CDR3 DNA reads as TGCAGTGCTAGTACGCCTGGGGCCAACGTCCTGACTTTC. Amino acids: CSASTPGANVLTF.

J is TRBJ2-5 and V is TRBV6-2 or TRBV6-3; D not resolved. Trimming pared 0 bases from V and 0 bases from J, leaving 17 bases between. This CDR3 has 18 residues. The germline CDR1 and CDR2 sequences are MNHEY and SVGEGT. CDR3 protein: CASSYSVSADPYQETQYF. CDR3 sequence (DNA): TGTGCCAGCAGTTACTCAGTTTCGGCAGACCCGTACCAAGAGACCCAGTACTTC.

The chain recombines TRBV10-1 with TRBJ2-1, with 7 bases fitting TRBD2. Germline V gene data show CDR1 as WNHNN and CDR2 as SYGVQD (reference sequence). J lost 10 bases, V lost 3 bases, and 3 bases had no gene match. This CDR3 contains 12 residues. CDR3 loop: CASSDAGDEQFF. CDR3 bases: TGCGCCAGCAGTGATGCGGGAGACGAGCAGTTCTTC.

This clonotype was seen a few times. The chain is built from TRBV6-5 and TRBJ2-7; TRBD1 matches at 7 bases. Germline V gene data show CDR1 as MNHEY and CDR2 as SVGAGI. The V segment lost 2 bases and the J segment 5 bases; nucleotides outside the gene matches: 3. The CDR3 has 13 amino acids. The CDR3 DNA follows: TGTGCCAGCAGTTACCCCGGACAGGACGAGCAGTACTTC. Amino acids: CASSYPGQDEQYF.

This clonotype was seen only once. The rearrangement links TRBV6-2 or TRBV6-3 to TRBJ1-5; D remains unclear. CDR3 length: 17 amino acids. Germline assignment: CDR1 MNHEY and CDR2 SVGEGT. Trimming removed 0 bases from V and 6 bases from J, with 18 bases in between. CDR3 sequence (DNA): TGTGCCAGCAGTTACTCGACTGGCCGAAAGGAGTTTCAGCCCCAGCATTTT. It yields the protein CASSYSTGRKEFQPQHF.

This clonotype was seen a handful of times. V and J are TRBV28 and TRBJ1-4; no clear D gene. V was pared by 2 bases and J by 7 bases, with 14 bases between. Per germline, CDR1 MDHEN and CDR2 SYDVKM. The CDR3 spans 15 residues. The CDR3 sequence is CASSLVGRYSEKLFF. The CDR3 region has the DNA TGTGCCAGCAGTTTAGTAGGCCGTTACAGTGAAAAACTGTTTTTT.

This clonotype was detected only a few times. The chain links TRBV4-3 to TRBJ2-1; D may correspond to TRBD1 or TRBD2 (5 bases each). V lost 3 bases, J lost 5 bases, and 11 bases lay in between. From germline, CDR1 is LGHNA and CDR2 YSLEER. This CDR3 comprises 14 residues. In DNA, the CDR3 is TGCGCCAGCAGCCAGGTGGGACGGAACAATGAGCAGTTCTTC. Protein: CASSQVGRNNEQFF.

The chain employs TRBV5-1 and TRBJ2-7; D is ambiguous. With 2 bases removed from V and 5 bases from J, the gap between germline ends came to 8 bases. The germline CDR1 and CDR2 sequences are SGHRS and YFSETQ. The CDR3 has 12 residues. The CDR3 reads CASSFSQDEQYF. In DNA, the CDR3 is TGCGCCAGCAGCTTTTCCCAGGACGAGCAGTACTTC.

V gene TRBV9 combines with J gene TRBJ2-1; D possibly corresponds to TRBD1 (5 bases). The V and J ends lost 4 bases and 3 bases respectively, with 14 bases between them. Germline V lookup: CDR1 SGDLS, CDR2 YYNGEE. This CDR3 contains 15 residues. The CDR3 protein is CASSPTALYYNEQFF. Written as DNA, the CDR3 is TGTGCCAGCAGCCCGACAGCTCTATACTACAATGAGCAGTTCTTC.

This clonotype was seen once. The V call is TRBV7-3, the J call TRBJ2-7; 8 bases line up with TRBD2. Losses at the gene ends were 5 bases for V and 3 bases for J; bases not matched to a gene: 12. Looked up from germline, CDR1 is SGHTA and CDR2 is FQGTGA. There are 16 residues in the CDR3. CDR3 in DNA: TGTGCCAGCAGCCCATGTACTAGCGGACCGTACTACGAGCAGTACTTC. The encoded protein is CASSPCTSGPYYEQYF.

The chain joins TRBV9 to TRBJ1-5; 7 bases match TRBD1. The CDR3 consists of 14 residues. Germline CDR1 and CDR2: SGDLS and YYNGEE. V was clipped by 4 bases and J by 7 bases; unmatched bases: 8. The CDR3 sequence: CASSRQGIGQPQHF. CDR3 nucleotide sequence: TGTGCCAGCAGCCGACAGGGAATTGGCCAGCCCCAGCATTTT.

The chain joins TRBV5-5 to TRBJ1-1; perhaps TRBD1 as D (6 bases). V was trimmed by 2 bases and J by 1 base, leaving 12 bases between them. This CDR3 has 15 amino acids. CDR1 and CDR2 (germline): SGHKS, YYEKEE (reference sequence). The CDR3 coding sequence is TGTGCCAGCAGCTTATTTGGGGGACAGAACACTGAAGCTTTCTTT. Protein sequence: CASSLFGGQNTEAFF.

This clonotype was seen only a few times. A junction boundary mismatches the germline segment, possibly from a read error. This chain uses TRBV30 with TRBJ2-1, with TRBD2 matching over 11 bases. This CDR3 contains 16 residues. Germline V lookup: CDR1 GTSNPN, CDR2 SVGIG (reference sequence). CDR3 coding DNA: TGTGCCTGGAGTGACGACGCTAGCGGGAGGAGTAATGAGCAGTTCTTT. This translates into CAWSDDASGRSNEQFF.

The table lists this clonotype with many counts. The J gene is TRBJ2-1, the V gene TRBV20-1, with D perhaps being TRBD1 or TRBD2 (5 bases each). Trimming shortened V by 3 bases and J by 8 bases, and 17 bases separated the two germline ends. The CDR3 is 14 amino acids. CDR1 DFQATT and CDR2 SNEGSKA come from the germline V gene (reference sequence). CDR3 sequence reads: CSASISGLAHEQFF. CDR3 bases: TGCAGTGCTAGTATCTCGGGGCTTGCCCATGAGCAGTTCTTC.

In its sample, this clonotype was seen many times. CDR3 residues: CASSETTGGSDTQYF. DNA for the CDR3: TGCGCCAGCAGTGAAACAACAGGGGGGTCAGATACGCAGTATTTT. This chain joins TRBV10-2 and TRBJ2-3; 8 nucleotides match TRBD1. Germline V CDR1 and CDR2: WSHSY, SAAADI. CDR3 length: 15 residues. V was pared by 3 bases and J by 4 bases, with 6 bases of the junction left unmatched.

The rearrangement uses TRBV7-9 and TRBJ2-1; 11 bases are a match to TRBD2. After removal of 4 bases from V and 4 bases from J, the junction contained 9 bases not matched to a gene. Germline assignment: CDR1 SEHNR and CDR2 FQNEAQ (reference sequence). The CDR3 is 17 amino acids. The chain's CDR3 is CASSSSGRRRKYNEQFF. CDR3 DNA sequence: TGTGCCAGCAGCTCTAGCGGGAGGAGGAGAAAATACAATGAGCAGTTCTTC.

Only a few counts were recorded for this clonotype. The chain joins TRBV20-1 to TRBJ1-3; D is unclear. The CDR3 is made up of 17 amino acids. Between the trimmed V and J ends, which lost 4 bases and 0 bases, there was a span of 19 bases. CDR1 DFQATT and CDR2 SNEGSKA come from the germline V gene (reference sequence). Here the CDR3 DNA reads TGCAGTGCTAATCCAAGAACTCCAGAGAACTCTGGAAACACCATATATTTT. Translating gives CSANPRTPENSGNTIYF.

CDR3 in amino acids: CASSETGETQYF. CDR3 nucleotide sequence: TGTGCCAGCAGTGAGACAGGCGAGACCCAGTACTTC. The chain has TRBV6-1 and TRBJ2-5; possibly TRBD1 for D (6 bases). The CDR3 sequence is 12 residues long. Per germline, CDR1 MNHNS and CDR2 SASEGT. V lost 3 bases and J 5 bases, leaving 7 bases between the germline ends.

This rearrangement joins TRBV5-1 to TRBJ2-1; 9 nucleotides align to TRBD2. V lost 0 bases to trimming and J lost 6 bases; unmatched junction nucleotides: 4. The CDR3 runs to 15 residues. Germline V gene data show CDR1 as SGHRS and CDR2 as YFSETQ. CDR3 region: CASSLAQRGANEQFF. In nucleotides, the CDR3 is TGCGCCAGCAGCTTGGCCCAGCGGGGGGCCAATGAGCAGTTCTTC.

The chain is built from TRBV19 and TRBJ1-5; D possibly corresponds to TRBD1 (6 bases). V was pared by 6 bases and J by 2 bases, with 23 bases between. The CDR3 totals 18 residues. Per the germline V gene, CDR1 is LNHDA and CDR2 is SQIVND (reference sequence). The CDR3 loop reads CASSGLPARGQGNQPQHF. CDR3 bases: TGTGCCAGTAGCGGCCTACCCGCGAGGGGACAAGGCAATCAGCCCCAGCATTTT. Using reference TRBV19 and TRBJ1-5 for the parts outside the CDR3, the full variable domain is DGGITQSPKYLFRKEGQNVTLSCEQNLNHDAMYWYRQDPGQGLRLIYYSQIVNDFQKGDIAEGYSVSREKKESFPLTVTSAQKNPTAFYLCASSGLPARGQGNQPQHFGDGTRLSIL.

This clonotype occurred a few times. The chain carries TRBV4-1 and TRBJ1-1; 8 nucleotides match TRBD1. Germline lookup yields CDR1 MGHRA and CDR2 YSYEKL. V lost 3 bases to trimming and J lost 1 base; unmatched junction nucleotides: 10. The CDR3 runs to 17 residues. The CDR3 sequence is CASSQTFWDRKNTEAFF. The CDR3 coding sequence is TGCGCCAGCAGCCAGACGTTCTGGGACAGGAAGAACACTGAAGCTTTCTTT.

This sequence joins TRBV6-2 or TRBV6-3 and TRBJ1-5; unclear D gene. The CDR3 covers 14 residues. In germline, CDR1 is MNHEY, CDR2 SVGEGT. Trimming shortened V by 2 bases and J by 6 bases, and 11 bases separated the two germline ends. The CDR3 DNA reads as TGTGCCAGCAGTTACGGTGTGGACGGTCAGCCCCAGCATTTT. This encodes CASSYGVDGQPQHF.

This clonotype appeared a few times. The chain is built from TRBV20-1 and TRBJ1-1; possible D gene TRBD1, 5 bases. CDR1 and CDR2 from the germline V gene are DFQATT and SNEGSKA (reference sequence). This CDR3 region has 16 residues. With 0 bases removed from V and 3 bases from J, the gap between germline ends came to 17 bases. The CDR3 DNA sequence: TGCAGTGCTAGAGATGTCGATCTAGGGGTGGACACTGAAGCTTTCTTT. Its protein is CSARDVDLGVDTEAFF.